This T cell receptor (beta chain) came from a study of T cells after yellow fever vaccination (dated by TCRdb to the late 2010s). With respect to the entire study: The SMART-Seq v4 Ultra Low Input RNA kit was used to prepare libraries from fractions with low cell numbers. Two healthy male donors, one aged 18 to 29 and one aged 30 to 40 years, made up the cohort. To follow T-cell clones before and after primary and booster YFV17D yellow fever vaccination, bulk TCR alpha and beta repertoires were sequenced over time. Blood samples were taken at several timepoints before and after primary and secondary immunization, and bulk PBMC replicates and cell subsets were isolated.

V ends up 6 bases short and J 4 bases short, with an unmatched junction base count of 15. From a lookup of the germline V gene, CDR1 and CDR2 are MRHNA and SNTAGT. Including the terminal cysteine and phenylalanine, the CDR3 comprises 19 residues. Kept here is only the CDR3 DNA, which spans 57 bases and is read in frame from base 1. The sample's treatment or condition label is to be understood as: live attenuated yellow fever vaccine strain. At each blood-draw timepoint, two biological replicates of bulk PBMCs were obtained. A standard Ficoll-Paque protocol was used to isolate PBMCs from peripheral blood. TriZol was used to extract RNA from bulk PBMCs, from CD4 and CD8 fractions, and from dextramer-positive and dextramer-negative fractions. TCR cDNA was synthesized by 5'RACE template switching, which introduced a universal primer site and unique molecular identifiers. cDNA synthesis was primed from both the TCR alpha and TCR beta constant segments. Libraries were amplified in two PCR steps, with sample barcodes and sequencing adapters added in the second step. Sequencing of the libraries was done on either Illumina HiSeq 2500 (2x100 bp) or NovaSeq (2x150 bp). The published analysis was carried out like this. MIGEC handled demultiplexing of reads and collapsing into UMI consensus sequences, while MiXCR performed V(D)J alignment. Vaccine-responding clonotypes were defined with edgeR using replicate PBMC samples, requiring FDR below 0.01 and a log2 fold change above 5 up to day 15. Each bulk clonotype received a CD4 or CD8 identity based on whether the sequenced CD4 or CD8 repertoire contained that clonotype at higher abundance. TCRdb itself trimmed the public reads at Q25 with fastp, ran MiXCR and retained productive beta chains. Each CDR3 protein gets just one entry, which takes the most common genes and DNA from the rows behind it. The V and J calls reflect TCRdb's pipeline rather than the authors' work. The sample table lists approximately 510,000 distinct CDR3 sequences, around a fifth of them with a count of one. The biggest ten clones account for approximately 16% of the sample.

This clonotype was picked up many times. Its binding antigen is unknown. No base quality information exists; no much larger clone differs at one position. What the research found in general, with its limitations: Because only two donors were included in the study, the extent to which the findings can be generalized is limited. Most clones expanded after primary vaccination (approximately 97% of CD4 and 88% of CD8) were re-detected after the booster, suggesting that broad memory maintenance occurred. A small fraction of clonotypes appeared in both the CD4 and CD8 compartments, likely as a result of convergent recombination. The secondary T-cell response was found to be weaker but faster than the primary response, with a peak reached on day 5 rather than on day 15. Because abundant contaminating clonotypes from the bulk population could be contained in FACS-sorted repertoires, computational filtering was required.

This chain joins TRBV6-4 to TRBJ2-1; TRBD2 matches 13 bases in the middle. Sequenced material: PBMCs, taken roughly 20 days after the first yellow fever vaccination. This sequence originates from a man aged 18 to 35 who received the YFV17D yellow fever vaccine. The DNA sequence is TGTGCCAGCAGCCCAACTAGCGGGGGGGCCTTGGGGGTTTACAATGAGCAGTTCTTC. Its protein is CASSPTSGGALGVYNEQFF.